Listed below are T cell receptor beta chains from one sample, sequenced in a study of cytomegalovirus exposure and HLA in healthy donors. Clones were read by immunoSEQ multiplex PCR, and TCRdb kept only the in-frame ones, dropping some. The data show around 150,000 clones, 60% to 80% seen once. The sample taken for sequencing was PBMCs. Receptor source: a woman aged 45-59 years in good health and CMV-seropositive. Each CDR3 is given with its conserved first and last residue. D genes are given only for firm matches. Clone size, where shown, is once, few, many, or a class for clones that have expanded.

CDR3 length: 17; J gene: TRBJ2-5; V gene: TRBV5-6; D gene: TRBD1; clone size: -; CDR3 protein: CASSCEDRGFVRETQYF; CDR3 DNA: TGTGCCAGCAGCTGCGAGGACAGGGGGTTCGTGAGGGAGACCCAGTACTTC
CDR3 length: 13; J gene: TRBJ2-7; V gene: TRBV28; D gene: -; clone size: -; CDR3 protein: CASSLGVQREQYF; CDR3 DNA: TGTGCCAGCAGTTTAGGAGTTCAACGCGAGCAGTACTTC
CDR3 length: 17; J gene: TRBJ1-5; V gene: TRBV7-2; D gene: -; clone size: -; CDR3 protein: CASSPGGGGTSNQPQHF; CDR3 DNA: TGTGCCAGCAGCCCCGGAGGGGGGGGAACTAGCAATCAGCCCCAGCATTTT
CDR3 length: 11; J gene: TRBJ2-7; V gene: TRBV28; D gene: -; clone size: -; CDR3 protein: CAVDSSYEQYF; CDR3 DNA: TGTGCCGTCGACAGCTCCTACGAGCAGTACTTC
CDR3 length: 17; J gene: TRBJ2-1; V gene: TRBV2; D gene: TRBD2; clone size: few; CDR3 protein: CASSESGTSGSYNEQFF; CDR3 DNA: TGTGCCAGCAGTGAGTCAGGGACTAGCGGGAGCTACAATGAGCAGTTCTTC
CDR3 length: 11; J gene: TRBJ1-2; V gene: TRBV28; D gene: -; clone size: few; CDR3 protein: CASSYSSGYTF; CDR3 DNA: TGTGCCAGCAGTTACAGTTCAGGCTACACCTTC
CDR3 length: 14; J gene: TRBJ2-1; V gene: TRBV10-1; D gene: -; clone size: -; CDR3 protein: CASSRGRSYNEQFF; CDR3 DNA: TGCGCCAGTTCCAGGGGTAGGTCCTACAATGAGCAGTTCTTC
CDR3 length: 15; J gene: TRBJ2-7; V gene: TRBV4-1; D gene: TRBD2; clone size: -; CDR3 protein: CASSQDTSGGVGQYF; CDR3 DNA: TGCGCCAGCAGCCAAGATACTAGCGGGGGGGTCGGGCAGTACTTC
CDR3 length: 14; J gene: TRBJ1-2; V gene: TRBV10-3; D gene: TRBD1; clone size: once; CDR3 protein: CAISARTGTDGYTF; CDR3 DNA: TGTGCCATCAGCGCCCGGACAGGGACGGATGGCTACACCTTC
CDR3 length: 13; J gene: TRBJ1-2; V gene: TRBV2; D gene: -; clone size: -; CDR3 protein: CASSAPDFFGYTF; CDR3 DNA: TGTGCCAGCAGTGCGCCAGACTTTTTCGGCTACACCTTC
CDR3 length: 14; J gene: TRBJ1-2; V gene: TRBV5-6; D gene: TRBD1; clone size: -; CDR3 protein: CASSLGQGNYGYTF; CDR3 DNA: TGTGCCAGCAGCTTGGGACAGGGTAACTATGGCTACACCTTC
CDR3 length: 15; J gene: TRBJ1-1; V gene: TRBV4-1; D gene: -; clone size: -; CDR3 protein: CASSRPDRANTEAFF; CDR3 DNA: TGCGCCAGCAGCCGCCCGGACAGAGCAAACACTGAAGCTTTCTTT
CDR3 length: 11; J gene: TRBJ2-3; V gene: TRBV2; D gene: -; clone size: -; CDR3 protein: CASDYTDTQYF; CDR3 DNA: TGTGCCAGCGACTACACAGATACGCAGTATTTT
CDR3 length: 15; J gene: TRBJ1-1; V gene: TRBV7-2; D gene: -; clone size: -; CDR3 protein: CASSSGPTPNTEAFF; CDR3 DNA: TGTGCCAGCAGCTCAGGGCCCACCCCGAACACTGAAGCTTTCTTT